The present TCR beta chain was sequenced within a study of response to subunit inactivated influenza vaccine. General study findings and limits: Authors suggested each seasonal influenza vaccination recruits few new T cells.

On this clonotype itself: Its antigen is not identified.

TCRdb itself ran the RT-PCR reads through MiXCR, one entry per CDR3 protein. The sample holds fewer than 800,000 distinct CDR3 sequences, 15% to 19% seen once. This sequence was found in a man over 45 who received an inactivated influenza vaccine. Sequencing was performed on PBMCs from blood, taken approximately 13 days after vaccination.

The DNA of the CDR3 is TGCGCCAGCAGCTTGGCCAGGGGTGGTACAGATACGCAGTATTTT. Protein: CASSLARGGTDTQYF. The chain links TRBV5-1 to TRBJ2-3, with D perhaps matching TRBD1 (6 bases). V lost 0 bases and J lost 3, with 11 bases in between. The CDR3 totals 15 residues. Germline V gene sequence: CDR1 SGHRS, CDR2 YFSETQ.